Presented here are 19 T cell receptor beta chains from one specimen sequenced in a study of early T cells in non-severe SARS-CoV-2 infection. TCRdb recomputed calls from the 5' RACE reads with MiXCR, one row per CDR3 protein. The sample consists of some 30,000 distinct CDR3 sequences, roughly 6.6% of them appearing once. The sequenced material came from whole blood. The receptors shown here come from an adult who was a healthcare worker with PCR-confirmed SARS-CoV-2 infection or an uninfected control (not recorded which).

The chain carries TRBV20-1 and TRBJ1-3, with D possibly TRBD1 on 6 matching bases. There are 15 residues in the CDR3. V lost 6 bases to trimming and J lost 0 bases, with 15 bases between them. Germline V gives CDR1 DFQATT, CDR2 SNEGSKA (reference sequence). The CDR3 protein is CSAEQGRSSGNTIYF. CDR3 sequence (DNA): TGCAGTGCCGAACAGGGACGGAGCTCTGGAAACACCATATATTTT.

This clonotype was seen ten or more times. The rearrangement joins TRBV28 to TRBJ1-6; 7 bases are shared with TRBD1. Germline-derived CDR1 and CDR2 are MDHEN and SYDVKM. This CDR3 comprises 16 residues. The V segment lost 5 bases and the J segment 3 bases; nucleotides outside the gene matches: 7. CDR3 protein: CASSGEQGLYNSPLHF. The CDR3 DNA is TGTGCCAGCAGTGGCGAACAGGGGCTCTATAATTCACCCCTCCACTTT.

This clonotype was seen ten or more times. The chain combines TRBV29-1 with TRBJ2-1, with 7 positions matching TRBD2. CDR3 length equals 14 residues. CDR1 SQVTM and CDR2 ANQGSEA come from the germline V gene. After removal of 5 bases from V and 2 bases from J, the junction contained 6 bases not matched to a gene. The CDR3 reads CSVPGLAAYNEQFF. The CDR3 nucleotides read TGCAGCGTTCCCGGGCTAGCGGCCTACAATGAGCAGTTCTTC.

This clonotype was recorded many times. The rearrangement uses TRBV7-9 and TRBJ1-4, with no clear D. CDR1 SEHNR and CDR2 FQNEAQ come from the germline V gene (reference sequence). The CDR3 spans 16 residues. Between the trimmed V and J ends, which lost 4 bases and 0 bases, there was a span of 12 bases. The CDR3 sequence: CASSSRGSSTNEKLFF. Here the CDR3 DNA reads TGTGCCAGCAGCTCGCGAGGATCCTCAACTAATGAAAAACTGTTTTTT.

This clonotype came up many times. The J gene is TRBJ2-7, the V gene TRBV19, with TRBD2 identical over 13 bases. Unmatched junction bases numbered 4, after V lost 1 base and J lost 1 base. Per germline, CDR1 LNHDA and CDR2 SQIVND (reference sequence). The CDR3 covers 17 residues. CDR3 bases: TGTGCCAGTAGTATAGGGACTAGCGGGAGCTTATCCTACGAGCAGTACTTC. It is translated as CASSIGTSGSLSYEQYF.

This clonotype was counted many times. The chain has TRBV9 and TRBJ2-5; D is unresolved. Trimming stripped 4 bases from V and 4 bases from J, with 14 bases between. The CDR3 spans 14 residues. Per germline, CDR1 SGDLS and CDR2 YYNGEE. The CDR3 nucleotides are TGTGCCAGCAGCCAAACACCCTCCCCAGAGACCCAGTACTTC. This encodes CASSQTPSPETQYF.

This clonotype was counted ten times or more. The chain carries TRBV7-2 and TRBJ1-5, with D possibly TRBD1 on 5 matching bases. This CDR3 region has 17 residues. Trimming removed 5 bases from V and 2 bases from J, with 19 bases in between. Germline V CDR1 and CDR2: SGHTA, FQGNSA. The CDR3 loop reads CASSPYSGGPGNQPQHF. Here the CDR3 DNA reads TGTGCCAGCAGCCCGTATTCGGGGGGACCAGGCAATCAGCCCCAGCATTTT.

This clonotype was seen a few times. The chain links TRBV29-1 to TRBJ2-1, with 9 bases identical to TRBD1. Looked up from germline, CDR1 is SQVTM and CDR2 is ANQGSEA. V shed 0 bases, J shed 15 bases, and the junction held 3 bases outside the gene matches. This CDR3 region has 11 residues. The CDR3 loop is CSVEDPDRGFF. The CDR3 region has the DNA TGCAGCGTTGAAGATCCGGACAGGGGGTTCTTC.

Many counts were recorded for this clonotype. V usage is TRBV28 and J usage is TRBJ1-1, with D tentatively TRBD1 (6 bases). Between the trimmed V and J ends, which lost 6 bases and 5 bases, there was a span of 22 bases. The germline CDR1 and CDR2 sequences are MDHEN and SYDVKM. This CDR3 is 16 amino acids long. CDR3 bases: TGTGCCAGCAGCCCTGTTACAGGGCCCGGTAGAACTGAAGCTTTCTTT. This gives the protein CASSPVTGPGRTEAFF.

This clonotype was counted once. The V gene is TRBV25-1, the J gene TRBJ1-6; the D is unclear. CDR3 length: 15 residues. Germline CDR1 MGHDK, CDR2 SYGVNS. V lost 7 bases and J 10 bases, leaving 20 bases between the germline ends. CDR3 residues: CASTPGGVGWSPLHF. CDR3 sequence (DNA): TGTGCCAGCACGCCTGGCGGGGTAGGATGGTCACCCCTCCACTTT.

This clonotype was picked up many times. The genes are TRBV10-2 and TRBJ1-2; D is unclear. Germline CDR1 is WSHSY and CDR2 is SAAADI. V shed 3 bases and J shed 5 bases, with 10 bases lying between them. This CDR3 comprises 13 residues. CDR3 DNA: TGCGCCAGCAGTGACGGGATTGAGTATGGCTACACCTTC. Translation: CASSDGIEYGYTF.

This clonotype was seen repeatedly, ten times or more. The chain couples TRBV5-4 to TRBJ1-1; 8 bases fit TRBD1. The germline V gene encodes CDR1 SGHNT and CDR2 YYREEE (reference sequence). CDR3 length: 15 amino acids. J gave up 1 base and V 4 bases, and 6 bases lay outside the gene matches. Written as DNA, the CDR3 is TGTGCCAGCAGCGTGGCTCAGGGGGCGAACACTGAAGCTTTCTTT. Protein product: CASSVAQGANTEAFF.

In its sample, this clonotype was seen once. A much larger clone is a single base away; this may be a read error. CDR3 in amino acids: CSAPPASRRSDEQFF. CDR3 nucleotide sequence: TGCAGTGCCCCGCCGGCTAGCAGGAGGTCGGATGAGCAGTTCTTC. This chain joins TRBV20-1 and TRBJ2-1, with D possibly being TRBD2 (5 bases). The length of the CDR3 is 15 residues. Trimming stripped 6 bases from V and 8 bases from J, with 23 bases between. CDR1 is DFQATT, CDR2 SNEGSKA, per germline (reference sequence).

This clonotype was seen at least ten times. V usage is TRBV6-5 and J usage is TRBJ1-1; D not resolved. Germline V gives CDR1 MNHEY, CDR2 SVGAGI. V shed 3 bases and J shed 1 base, with 6 bases lying between them. This CDR3 has 13 amino acids. The CDR3 reads CASSYAANTEAFF. The CDR3 DNA is TGTGCCAGCAGTTATGCCGCGAACACTGAAGCTTTCTTT.

This clonotype was observed many times. The chain links TRBV28 to TRBJ1-5, with 9 bases aligning to TRBD1. The CDR3 spans 17 residues. V shed 1 base, J shed 7 bases, and the junction held 11 bases outside the gene matches. From germline, CDR1 is MDHEN and CDR2 SYDVKM. CDR3 sequence (DNA): TGTGCCAGCAGTTTATCCTGGATTGGACAGGGGCAACAGCCCCAGCATTTT. Its protein product is CASSLSWIGQGQQPQHF.

This clonotype was recorded many times. This chain connects TRBV29-1 to TRBJ1-5; D not certain. The CDR3 is 13 residues long. Germline V gene lookup returns CDR1 SQVTM and CDR2 ANQGSEA. Trimming left V 2 bases short and J 4 bases short, with 9 bases between. Here the CDR3 reads CSVEIGGNQPQHF. In nucleotides, the CDR3 is TGCAGCGTTGAAATTGGAGGAAATCAGCCCCAGCATTTT.

This clonotype showed up many times. V gene TRBV6-5 combines with J gene TRBJ1-5, with 8 bases lining up with TRBD1. Germline-derived CDR1 and CDR2 are MNHEY and SVGAGI. After removal of 5 bases from V and 2 bases from J, the junction contained 5 bases not matched to a gene. The CDR3 contains 15 residues. The CDR3 DNA is TGTGCCAGCAGTCGGGACAGGCAGGGCAATCAGCCCCAGCATTTT. This gives the protein CASSRDRQGNQPQHF.

This clonotype was counted many times. This chain joins TRBV5-6 and TRBJ1-2, with D maybe TRBD1 (6 bases). The V end was cut by 4 bases, the J end by 6 bases, with 13 bases between. The CDR3 runs to 13 residues. CDR1 and CDR2 from the germline V gene are SGHDT and YYEEEE. The CDR3 DNA reads as TGTGCCAGCAGCCTGTGGGGGGCAAATGGCTACACCTTC. Residues: CASSLWGANGYTF.

This clonotype was counted at least ten times. This chain uses TRBV10-3 with TRBJ2-7; D might be TRBD1 (6 bases). Germline loops: CDR1 ENHRY, CDR2 SYGVKD. The CDR3 has 14 residues. V shed 6 bases and J shed 0 bases, with 12 bases lying between them. The CDR3 nucleotides are TGTGCCATCAGAATGGGGGCGAACTCCTACGAGCAGTACTTC. Translating it yields CAIRMGANSYEQYF.